This record concerns one T cell receptor beta chain sequence. Its antigen is not known. The germline V gene encodes CDR1 LNHDA and CDR2 SQIVND (reference sequence). CDR3 length: 14 residues. V gave up 8 bases and J gave up 2 bases, with 16 bases separating them. The protocol was immunoSEQ multiplex PCR, while the TCRdb copy is restricted to in-frame clones and leaves out a portion. The sample contains 20,000 or so clones, over 80% of which appear only once. This entry comes from a study of PD-1 blockade in classical Hodgkin lymphoma. Stated time point: cycle 4 day 1 (C4D1), after 6 weeks of nivolumab. In every patient, relapse followed autologous stem cell transplantation, while exposure to brentuximab vedotin differed. Magnetic negative selection purified CD4+ T cells from thawed PBMCs. The study recorded best responses of complete response, partial response or progressive disease. General study results and limits: With CD4+ cells, TCR diversity rose significantly by C4D1, but not with CD8+ cells. Complete responders possessed baseline diversity comparable to newly diagnosed patients.

The starting material was CD4+ T cells from blood, obtained before the fourth cycle of nivolumab. The receptor comes from a human donor with classical Hodgkin lymphoma. The chain joins TRBV19 to TRBJ2-7, with unresolved D. DNA for the CDR3: TGTGCCAGTGCCCTCGCAAGGGAAACCTACGAGCAGTACTTC. This translates into CASALARETYEQYF. The complete variable domain, with remaining parts taken from reference TRBV19 and TRBJ2-7, reads DGGITQSPKYLFRKEGQNVTLSCEQNLNHDAMYWYRQDPGQGLRLIYYSQIVNDFQKGDIAEGYSVSREKKESFPLTVTSAQKNPTAFYLCASALARETYEQYFGPGTRLTVT.